This T cell receptor beta chain derives from a study of immune characterization of retroperitoneal liposarcoma. TCRdb passed the PCR reads through MiXCR, listing each CDR3 protein once. The sample has about 9,500 distinct CDR3 sequences; about a quarter are singletons. The CDR3 is made up of 16 amino acids. The V and J ends lost 1 base and 1 base respectively, with 12 bases between them. The chain recombines TRBV12-3 or TRBV12-4 with TRBJ2-3, with D uncertain. What was sequenced was tumor tissue. The sequence derives from a male donor with retroperitoneal liposarcoma. CDR3 protein: CASSLGTALGTDTQYF. As DNA, the CDR3 is TGTGCCAGCAGTTTAGGAACCGCCCTCGGCACAGATACGCAGTATTTT.